The source of this T cell receptor beta chain is a study of cytomegalovirus exposure and HLA in healthy donors. Study conclusions and caveats: The authors confirmed in vitro that a few CMV-associated chains were specific for CMV antigens. Researchers had no immune exposure information except CMV serostatus available.

PCR amplification relied on 60 Vbeta primers (plus 13 Jbeta primers). Assay: immunoSEQ multiplex PCR; the TCRdb copy retains only in-frame clones and omits some. The repertoire consists of 110,000 to 150,000 clones, with around 77% occurring once and the leading ten covering approximately 0.97%. The CDR3 runs 17 residues. J was trimmed by 6 bases and V by 3 bases; bases with no gene match: 15. The V gene's germline CDR1 is SGDLS and CDR2 YYNGEE. Notes on this clone: Its antigen is undetermined.

This rearrangement joins TRBV9 to TRBJ1-2; 9 bases match TRBD1. The sample was PBMCs. The receptor was isolated from a man in his late teens or twenties in good health and CMV-seronegative. The CDR3 DNA is TGTGCCAGCAGCGGAAGACAGGGGGTTTTGGCTACGGATGGCTACACCTTC. It specifies CASSGRQGVLATDGYTF.